Following are 5 T cell receptor beta chains from one sample sequenced in a study of blood T cell repertoires in COVID-19. TCRdb's copy holds only in-frame clones and misses some; the assay was immunoSEQ multiplex PCR. The sample holds some 180,000 clones, 84% seen once. The sequencing sample was made of PBMCs or T cells enriched from blood (not recorded which). These receptor sequences come from a woman under 40 who had been exposed to COVID-19.

This CDR3 is CASRQGSREQYF. The CDR3 DNA is TGTGCCAGCCGACAGGGGTCTCGCGAGCAGTACTTC. The chain couples TRBV27 to TRBJ2-7, with 8 bases matching TRBD1. Germline lookup yields CDR1 MNHEY and CDR2 SMNVEV (reference sequence). J gave up 6 bases and V 8 bases, and 6 bases lay outside the gene matches. This CDR3 comprises 12 residues.

The chain has TRBV18 and TRBJ1-6; D is possibly TRBD1 (6 bases). Germline CDR1 and CDR2: KGHSH and LQKENI. Trimming pared 5 bases from V and 10 bases from J, leaving 21 bases between. This CDR3 has 16 residues. The CDR3 sequence: CASSAGQFKGGSPLHF. CDR3 nucleotide sequence: TGTGCCAGCTCAGCCGGACAGTTTAAGGGCGGCTCACCCCTCCACTTT.

The chain has TRBV9 and TRBJ1-6; D unclear. Germline values: CDR1 SGDLS, CDR2 YYNGEE. With 4 bases removed from V and 7 bases from J, the gap between germline ends came to 15 bases. The CDR3 is 15 amino acids. The CDR3 region is CASSQGPGGNSPLHF. CDR3 DNA: TGTGCCAGCAGCCAAGGTCCGGGTGGGAATTCACCCCTCCACTTT. Complete variable domain (other parts from reference TRBV9 and TRBJ1-6): DSGVTQTPKHLITATGQRVTLRCSPRSGDLSVYWYQQSLDQGLQFLIQYYNGEERAKGNILERFSAQQFPDLHSELNLSSLELGDSALYFCASSQGPGGNSPLHFGNGTRLTVT.

The chain is built from TRBV29-1 and TRBJ2-2; D is possibly TRBD2 (5 bases). CDR1 SQVTM and CDR2 ANQGSEA come from the germline V gene. Trimming removed 5 bases from V and 7 bases from J, with 11 bases in between. The CDR3 loop spans 12 amino acids. This CDR3 reads CSVLSRVGELFF. In DNA, the CDR3 is TGCAGCGTTTTGTCGAGGGTCGGGGAGCTGTTTTTT.

The CDR3 sequence: CASSLVVGGYNEQFF. The CDR3 DNA is TGTGCCAGCAGCCTCGTTGTGGGGGGCTACAATGAGCAGTTCTTC. V and J are TRBV6-5 and TRBJ2-1; weak D call: TRBD2 (6 bases). The CDR3 spans 15 residues. The V and J ends lost 6 bases and 3 bases respectively, with 15 bases between them. Germline assignment: CDR1 MNHEY and CDR2 SVGAGI.